This TCR beta chain derives from a study of chemoradiotherapy in HPV16-positive cancers. Background on the study: A couple of HPV16-positive patients' cells yielded candidate HPV-specific clones and common motifs. Findings and caveats of the study: For HPV16-positive patients, expanding HPV-responsive T cells associated with longer recurrence-free survival. Candidate HPV-specific clones and E7-related TCR motifs grew in tumor during treatment.

This CDR3 region has 16 residues. The method was immunoSEQ multiplex PCR; TCRdb's version includes in-frame clones alone and lacks a portion of them. The table has approximately 19,000 clones, 70% to 90% seen once. Of note for this clone: As yet, its antigen is unknown.

The V call is TRBV21-1, the J call TRBJ2-7; the table's D gene call, TRBD2, was not cross checked with the DNA. TRBV21-1 is described as a pseudogene. This material consisted of blood, taken from a patient who underwent chemoradiotherapy. The sequence came from a human donor with HPV-associated anogenital cancer. CDR3 protein: CASSKTLGPHPGEQYF. The CDR3 DNA sequence: TGTGCCAGCAGCAAAACCCTTGGCCCCCACCCGGGGGAGCAGTACTTC.